This TCR beta chain was profiled in a study of blood T cell repertoires in COVID-19. About the research overall: COVID-19 samples collected from the United States, Italy and Spain covered acute and convalescent phases.

Profiled with immunoSEQ multiplex PCR; TCRdb holds only in-frame clones, not every one. The profile covers 120,000 to 150,000 clones, with roughly 80% appearing a single time and 30% to 45% taken by the ten largest. Sequencing was carried out using peripheral blood. This receptor was identified in a human donor in a cohort sampled during active COVID-19.

The CDR3 region has the DNA TGTGCCAGCACGGGACTAGCGGGGGTCCAGCCCCAAGAGACCCAGTACTTC. Encoded protein: CASTGLAGVQPQETQYF. The chain is built from TRBV2 and TRBJ2-5; TRBD2 matches 14 bases. The CDR3 spans 17 residues. Germline V gene sequence: CDR1 SNHLY, CDR2 FYNNEI. The junction had 8 bases not matched to a gene; V was cut back by 7 bases and J by 1 base.